This T cell receptor beta chain was captured in a study of blood T cell repertoires in COVID-19. Study context: The United States, Italy and Spain provided the acute and convalescent COVID-19 samples. Sources were T cells, B-cell-depleted T cells, or PBMCs; the material itself was cDNA or gDNA.

Here immunoSEQ multiplex PCR was the method, and the copy in TCRdb shows in-frame clones only, minus some. The sample includes around 70,000 clones, roughly 80% seen only once; the top ten take 18%. Germline CDR1 reads SGHRS; CDR2 reads YFSETQ. This CDR3 has 18 residues. Trimming removed 0 bases from V and 0 bases from J, with 15 bases in between. This clone came up once. Material: peripheral blood. The chain links TRBV5-1 to TRBJ1-4, with D perhaps matching TRBD1 (5 bases). This clonotype was obtained from a woman aged 55-70 years with acute or convalescent COVID-19. This chain's CDR3 is CASSLGGYSAATNEKLFF. Here the CDR3 DNA reads TGCGCCAGCAGCTTGGGGGGCTACTCAGCCGCAACTAATGAAAAACTGTTTTTT.